These 3 T cell receptor beta chains came from one sample sequenced in a study of post-analysis software for immune sequencing data. Study-level points and caveats: With TRBV5-6, TRBV5-1 and TRBV20-1 included, a handful of TRBV segments were more frequent in patients than in controls.

Their antigens remain unidentified. cDNA libraries of TCR beta carried unique molecular identifiers. MiXCR was run by TCRdb on the PCR reads, yielding one entry per CDR3 protein. The data hold more than 500,000 distinct CDR3 sequences, with around 34% observed a single time. Sequenced sample: blood. These receptors all stem from a girl under 18 with multiple sclerosis.

The chain couples TRBV5-1 to TRBJ1-2; 7 bases line up with TRBD1. J lost 6 bases, V lost 1 base, and 6 bases had no gene match. The germline CDR1 and CDR2 sequences are SGHRS and YFSETQ. CDR3 length: 14 amino acids. CDR3 bases: TGCGCCAGCAGCTTGCCGGGACAGAACCATGGCTACACCTTC. Translated, it gives CASSLPGQNHGYTF.

This clonotype was detected a few times. The junction shows a germline mismatch at one end, possibly a read error. The CDR3 protein is CASSLGDGSNRPQHF. The CDR3 coding sequence is TGCGCCAGCAGCTTGGGGGACGGCTCCAATCGGCCCCAGCATTTT. The chain couples TRBV5-1 to TRBJ1-5, with a tentative D call TRBD1 (5 bases). Germline V CDR1 and CDR2: SGHRS, YFSETQ. CDR3 length: 15 residues.

This clonotype occurred a few times. The J gene is TRBJ1-2, the V gene TRBV2; 9 nucleotides agree with TRBD1. This CDR3 has 13 residues. Losses at the gene ends were 6 bases for V and 6 bases for J; bases not matched to a gene: 5. Germline V CDR1 and CDR2: SNHLY, FYNNEI. The CDR3, as DNA: TGTGCCAGCAGGGCGGACAGGGGAGATGGCTACACCTTC. Translating gives CASRADRGDGYTF.